A single sample is the source of the 27 T cell receptor beta chains below, sequenced in a study of persistence of HIV-infected CD4 T cells. The stimulus was an HIV-1 Gag 15-mer peptide pool, 1 ug/peptide/mL. Sorting of responding CD4+ T cells relied on upregulated CD40 ligand together with CD69. For these receptors, no antigen is known. This was the immunoSEQ version 4 assay in survey mode. Using immunoSEQ multiplex PCR, the repertoire was profiled, and TCRdb retains in-frame clones only, with some absent. The data hold some 13,000 clones, with roughly 66% observed a single time. Specimen: CD4+ T cells sorted from PBMCs after roughly 19-hour stimulation, collected from a patient who received antiretroviral therapy. The receptor source for this set is an adult man with HIV who was CMV-seropositive.

The CDR3 loop is CASRDSASNQPQHF. The CDR3 DNA sequence: TGTGCCAGCAGGGACAGCGCTAGCAATCAGCCCCAGCATTTT. This chain connects TRBV2 to TRBJ1-5, with D perhaps TRBD1 (6 bases). CDR1 SNHLY and CDR2 FYNNEI come from the germline V gene. The CDR3 has 14 residues. V was trimmed by 6 bases and J by 0 bases, leaving 9 bases between them.

The J gene is TRBJ1-1, the V gene TRBV6-5, with TRBD1 as a possible D gene (5 bases). Germline V gene sequence: CDR1 MNHEY, CDR2 SVGAGI. The CDR3 covers 14 residues. Trimming removed 7 bases from V and 0 bases from J, with 12 bases in between. The CDR3 DNA sequence: TGTGCCAGCACCTGGGACGGACTGAACACTGAAGCTTTCTTT. Residues: CASTWDGLNTEAFF.

Worth noting for this clone: A read error may account for a junction end that differs from germline. The CDR3 loop is CASSLGLAGGPHF. In DNA form, the CDR3 reads TGTGCCAGCAGCTTGGGTCTAGCGGGAGGGCCTCACTTC. The rearrangement links TRBV5-8 to TRBJ2-7; 12 bases agree with TRBD2. The CDR3 has 13 amino acids. Germline CDR1 reads SGHTS; CDR2 reads YDEGEE.

The chain joins TRBV29-1 to TRBJ2-1, with 10 positions matching TRBD1. Germline CDR1 SQVTM, CDR2 ANQGSEA. Trimming cost V 7 bases and J 7 bases; bases outside gene matches: 4. This CDR3 spans 12 amino acids. The chain's CDR3 is CSAGQGGNEQFF. The CDR3, as DNA: TGCAGCGCCGGACAGGGGGGGAATGAGCAGTTCTTC.

This clone was counted a single time. The chain links TRBV7-2 to TRBJ2-3; 7 positions agree with TRBD2. J was trimmed by 2 bases and V by 0 bases; bases with no gene match: 8. The CDR3 length is 17 residues. Germline assignment: CDR1 SGHTA and CDR2 FQGNSA. The CDR3, as DNA: TGTGCCAGCAGCTTAGCGATCCAGCGGGATCCCACAGATACGCAGTATTTT. This encodes CASSLAIQRDPTDTQYF.

The chain uses TRBV7-2 and TRBJ2-3, with D possibly matching TRBD2 (5 bases). Germline V CDR1 and CDR2: SGHTA, FQGNSA. The CDR3 is made up of 14 amino acids. V was cut by 5 bases and J by 6 bases, with 15 bases left in between. The CDR3 DNA follows: TGTGCCAGCAGCGCTAGGCGGGTGGGGGATACGCAGTATTTT. It translates to CASSARRVGDTQYF.

This clone appeared a few times. CDR3 nucleotides: TGTGCCAGCAGCTTAGACAGGGTTACGAATGAGCAGTTCTTC. This translates into CASSLDRVTNEQFF. The V call is TRBV7-2, the J call TRBJ2-1, with a tentative D call TRBD1 (6 bases). The ends were cut back, 1 base at V and 7 bases at J, with 11 bases in the middle. The CDR3 spans 14 residues. The germline gives CDR1 SGHTA, CDR2 FQGNSA.

This chain uses TRBV19 with TRBJ1-1, with no clear D. This CDR3 contains 13 residues. The germline CDR1 and CDR2 sequences are LNHDA and SQIVND (reference sequence). Trimming cost V 3 bases and J 1 base, with 6 bases left between them. For the CDR3, the DNA is TGTGCCAGTAGTATCCGATGGAACACTGAAGCTTTCTTT. This codes for CASSIRWNTEAFF.

A note on this clone: This same CDR3 is encoded by further DNA sequences in the sample. V is TRBV7-8 and J is TRBJ2-2; the D gene is possibly TRBD2 (5 bases). This CDR3 has 15 residues. With 0 bases removed from V and 4 bases from J, the gap between germline ends came to 9 bases. The V gene's germline CDR1 is SGHVS and CDR2 FQNEAQ. The CDR3 region is CASSLASEGTGELFF. The CDR3, as DNA: TGTGCCAGCAGCTTAGCGTCCGAGGGCACCGGGGAGCTGTTTTTT.

The J gene is TRBJ2-7, the V gene TRBV11-1; 8 bases map to TRBD2. The CDR3 contains 13 residues. CDR1 and CDR2 (germline): SGHAT, FQDESV (reference sequence). V lost 3 bases to trimming and J lost 3 bases; unmatched junction nucleotides: 1. The CDR3 here is CASSFRGGYEQYF. CDR3 in DNA: TGTGCCAGCAGCTTCCGGGGGGGCTACGAGCAGTACTTC.

This sequence joins TRBV19 and TRBJ1-5, with D maybe TRBD1 (5 bases). The CDR3 length is 14 residues. Germline V gives CDR1 LNHDA, CDR2 SQIVND (reference sequence). V lost 7 bases to trimming and J lost 7 bases, with 17 bases between them. This CDR3 is CASTPDRFGQPQHF. CDR3 in DNA: TGTGCCAGTACCCCAGACAGATTTGGGCAGCCCCAGCATTTT.

The chain recombines TRBV5-6 with TRBJ1-2; unclear D gene. Trimming removed 3 bases from V and 2 bases from J, with 17 bases in between. The germline V gene has CDR1 SGHDT and CDR2 YYEEEE. The CDR3 length is 16 residues. In nucleotides, the CDR3 is TGTGCCAGCAGCTCGATTTTCAGGAGGTCGAACTATGGCTACACCTTC. It codes for CASSSIFRRSNYGYTF.

This sequence joins TRBV6-5 and TRBJ2-2; the D gene is possibly TRBD1 (6 bases). The germline V gene encodes CDR1 MNHEY and CDR2 SVGAGI. Trimming took off 6 bases at V and 8 bases at J, with 13 bases between the two ends. The CDR3 consists of 13 residues. CDR3 nucleotide sequence: TGTGCCAGCAGAAAAGGGGGTTCGGGGGAGCTGTTTTTT. The encoded protein is CASRKGGSGELFF.

J is TRBJ1-4 and V is TRBV3-1 (or the pseudogene TRBV3-2); the D gene is possibly TRBD1 (5 bases). Germline-derived CDR1 and CDR2 are LGHDT and YNNKEL (reference sequence). This CDR3 region has 14 residues. Between the trimmed V and J ends, which lost 3 bases and 7 bases, there was a span of 12 bases. For the CDR3, the DNA is TGTGCCAGCAGCCAGGGGCCCCTGGGTGAAAAACTGTTTTTT. Protein: CASSQGPLGEKLFF.

The CDR3 bases are TGTGCCAGCAGTGCTCTCGGACTAGCGGGACTCACAGATACGCAGTATTTT. The encoded protein is CASSALGLAGLTDTQYF. V is TRBV4-2 and J is TRBJ2-3; 12 nucleotides line up with TRBD2. CDR1 is LGHNA and CDR2 is YNFKEQ in the germline V gene. V lost 6 bases, J lost 2 bases, and 9 bases stayed unmatched. The CDR3 has 17 amino acids.

The V gene is TRBV30, the J gene TRBJ1-1, with a possible D match to TRBD1 (6 bases). CDR3 size: 14 residues. From germline, CDR1 is GTSNPN and CDR2 SVGIG (reference sequence). The V end was cut by 0 bases, the J end by 4 bases, with 12 bases between. Here the CDR3 reads CAWSVGGASTEAFF. The CDR3 region has the DNA TGTGCCTGGAGTGTTGGGGGGGCCTCCACTGAAGCTTTCTTT.

This clone appeared a few times. This chain uses TRBV19 with TRBJ1-1, with D perhaps TRBD1 (5 bases). Trimming cost V 5 bases and J 4 bases, with 23 bases left between them. The CDR3 is 17 amino acids. CDR1 and CDR2 (germline): LNHDA, SQIVND (reference sequence). The CDR3 loop is CASSSNPGLTIGTEAFF. The CDR3 DNA is TGTGCCAGTAGTTCCAACCCGGGACTAACGATCGGCACTGAAGCTTTCTTT.

This clone came up a few times. The genes are TRBV5-4 and TRBJ1-1, with 7 nucleotides matching TRBD1. Germline lookup yields CDR1 SGHNT and CDR2 YYREEE (reference sequence). This CDR3 region has 14 residues. Germline trimming cut 3 bases from V and 1 base from J; bases unmatched to any gene: 3. CDR3 region: CASSWDSKNTEAFF. In DNA form, the CDR3 reads TGTGCCAGCAGCTGGGACAGTAAGAACACTGAAGCTTTCTTT.

CDR3 loop: CASSQDMNTEAFF. DNA of the CDR3: TGTGCCAGCTCACAGGATATGAACACTGAAGCTTTCTTT. The V gene is TRBV18, the J gene TRBJ1-1, with D uncertain. Trimming removed 4 bases from V and 0 bases from J, with 6 bases in between. The germline V gene encodes CDR1 KGHSH and CDR2 LQKENI. The CDR3 consists of 13 residues.

On this clone itself: In the same sample, other DNA sequences code for this CDR3. The V gene is TRBV7-2, the J gene TRBJ2-7; 7 bases map to TRBD2. V lost 5 bases and J lost 0; bases outside the gene matches: 7. Germline V gene lookup returns CDR1 SGHTA and CDR2 FQGNSA. This CDR3 has 15 residues. Written as DNA, the CDR3 is TGTGCCAGCAGCCCAGGGAGGGATAGCTCCTACGAGCAGTACTTC. Its translation: CASSPGRDSSYEQYF.

The chain uses TRBV6-6 and TRBJ2-5, with 9 bases lining up with TRBD2. Per germline, CDR1 MNHNY and CDR2 SVGAGI (reference sequence). The length of the CDR3 is 17 residues. J lost 2 bases, V lost 6 bases, and 13 bases had no gene match. The CDR3 sequence: CASSRMKLAGKQETQYF. DNA of the CDR3: TGTGCCAGCAGCCGAATGAAGCTAGCGGGGAAGCAAGAGACCCAGTACTTC.

The J gene is TRBJ2-6, the V gene TRBV29-1; no clear D gene. V lost 1 base, J lost 0 bases, and 10 bases lay in between. Germline values: CDR1 SQVTM, CDR2 ANQGSEA. The CDR3 totals 16 residues. The CDR3 is CSVEGGGFSGANVLTF. The CDR3 DNA reads as TGCAGCGTTGAAGGGGGTGGATTCTCTGGGGCCAACGTCCTGACTTTC.

The V call is TRBV7-2, the J call TRBJ1-5; D gene uncertain. Trimming removed 0 bases at V and 5 bases at J, with 14 bases between. Germline CDR1 reads SGHTA; CDR2 reads FQGNSA. The CDR3 has 16 residues. The CDR3 sequence is CASSLARLRLDQPQHF. In nucleotides, the CDR3 is TGTGCCAGCAGCTTAGCGCGGCTCAGGCTGGATCAGCCCCAGCATTTT.

J is TRBJ1-5 and V is TRBV3-1 (or the pseudogene TRBV3-2), with D hard to call. Trimming removed 3 bases at V and 3 bases at J, with 12 bases between. The CDR3 consists of 15 residues. Germline CDR1 and CDR2: LGHDT and YNNKEL (reference sequence). Here the CDR3 reads CASSQDRRYNQPQHF. The CDR3 region has the DNA TGTGCCAGCAGCCAGGACCGACGGTACAATCAGCCCCAGCATTTT.

The chain joins TRBV19 to TRBJ1-2, with D possibly being TRBD1 (5 bases). The CDR3 spans 15 residues. Germline V gives CDR1 LNHDA, CDR2 SQIVND (reference sequence). V lost 3 bases, J lost 2 bases, and 13 bases lay in between. CDR3 DNA sequence: TGTGCCAGTAGTATGGGGCAGCCAAAGAACTATGGCTACACCTTC. It yields the protein CASSMGQPKNYGYTF.

The chain couples TRBV19 to TRBJ1-1; D possibly corresponds to TRBD1 (6 bases). The CDR3 extends over 16 amino acids. Trimming left V 6 bases short and J 1 base short, with 18 bases between. Germline loops: CDR1 LNHDA, CDR2 SQIVND (reference sequence). This CDR3 is CASRTLGGGQNTEAFF. The CDR3 coding sequence is TGTGCCAGTAGAACTTTAGGGGGAGGGCAGAACACTGAAGCTTTCTTT.

This rearrangement joins TRBV3-1 (or the pseudogene TRBV3-2) to TRBJ2-7; D is tentatively TRBD1 or TRBD2 (5 bases each). Trimming cost V 5 bases and J 0 bases, with 17 bases left between them. The CDR3 extends over 16 amino acids. Germline values: CDR1 LGHDT, CDR2 YNNKEL (reference sequence). The CDR3 loop is CASSDPGTASSYEQYF. For the CDR3, the DNA is TGTGCCAGCAGCGACCCCGGGACGGCGAGCTCCTACGAGCAGTACTTC.